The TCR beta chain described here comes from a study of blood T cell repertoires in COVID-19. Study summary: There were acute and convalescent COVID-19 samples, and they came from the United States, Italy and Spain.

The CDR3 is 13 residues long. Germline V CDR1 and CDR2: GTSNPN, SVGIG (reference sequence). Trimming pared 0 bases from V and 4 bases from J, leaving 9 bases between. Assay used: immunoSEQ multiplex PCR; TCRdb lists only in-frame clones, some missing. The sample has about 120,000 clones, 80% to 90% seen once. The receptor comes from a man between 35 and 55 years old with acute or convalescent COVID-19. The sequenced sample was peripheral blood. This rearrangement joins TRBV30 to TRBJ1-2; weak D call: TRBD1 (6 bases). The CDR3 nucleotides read TGTGCCTGGAGTGTTGGGGGCGGCTATGGCTACACCTTC. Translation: CAWSVGGGYGYTF.